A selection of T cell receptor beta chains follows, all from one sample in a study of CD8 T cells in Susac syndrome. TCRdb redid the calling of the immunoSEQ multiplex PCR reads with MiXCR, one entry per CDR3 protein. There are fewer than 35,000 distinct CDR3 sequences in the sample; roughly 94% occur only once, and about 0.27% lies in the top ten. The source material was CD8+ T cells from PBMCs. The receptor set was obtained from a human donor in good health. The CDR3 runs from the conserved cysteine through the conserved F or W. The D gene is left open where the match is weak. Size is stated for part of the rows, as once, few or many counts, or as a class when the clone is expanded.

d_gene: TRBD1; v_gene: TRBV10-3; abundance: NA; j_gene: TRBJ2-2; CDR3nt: TGTGCCATCAGTGGATTCCCCGGGACAGGGAACACCGGGGAGCTGTTTTTT; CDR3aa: CAISGFPGTGNTGELFF
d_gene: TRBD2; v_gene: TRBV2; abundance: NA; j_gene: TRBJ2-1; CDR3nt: TGTGCCAGTAATAGCGGGGGGGCGGACGATGAGCAGTTCTTC; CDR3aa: CASNSGGADDEQFF
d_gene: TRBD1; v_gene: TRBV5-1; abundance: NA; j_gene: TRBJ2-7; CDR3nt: TGCGCCAGCAGCTGGGGGACAGCCGCCTACGAGCAGTACTTC; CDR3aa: CASSWGTAAYEQYF
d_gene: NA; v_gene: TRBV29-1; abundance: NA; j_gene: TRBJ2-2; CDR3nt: TGCAGCATACTAGAGGGGGAGCTGTTTTTT; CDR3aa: CSILEGELFF
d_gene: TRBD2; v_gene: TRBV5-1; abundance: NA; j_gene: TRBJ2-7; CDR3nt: TGCGCCAGTGCGGTGGTAGCGGGGGGATCCTACGAGCAGTACTTC; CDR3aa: CASAVVAGGSYEQYF
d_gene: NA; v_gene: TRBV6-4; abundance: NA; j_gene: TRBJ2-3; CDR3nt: TGTGCCAGCAGTGAACTAGCCGGGAGCACAGATACGCAGTATTTT; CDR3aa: CASSELAGSTDTQYF
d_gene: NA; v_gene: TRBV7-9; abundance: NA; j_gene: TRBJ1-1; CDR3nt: TGTGCCAGCAGCCCACCCGGACCCGAAGCTTTCTTT; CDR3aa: CASSPPGPEAFF
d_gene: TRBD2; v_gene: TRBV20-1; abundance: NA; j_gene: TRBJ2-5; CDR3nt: TGCAGTGCCGCTGTATCTAGCGGGGGGACTCAAGAGACCCAGTACTTC; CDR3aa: CSAAVSSGGTQETQYF
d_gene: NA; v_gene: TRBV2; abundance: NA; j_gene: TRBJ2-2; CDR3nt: TGTGCCAGCAGTGTCTGGCGCAACACCGGGGAGCTGTTTTTT; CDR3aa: CASSVWRNTGELFF
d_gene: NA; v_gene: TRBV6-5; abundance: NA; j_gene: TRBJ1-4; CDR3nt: TGTGCCAGCAGTCCTTCAGGGGCAACTAATGAAAAACTGTTTTTT; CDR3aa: CASSPSGATNEKLFF
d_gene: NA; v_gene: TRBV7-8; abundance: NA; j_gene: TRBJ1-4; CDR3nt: TGTGCCAGCAGCCGTCTCGGGTCTCCTGGGGAAAAACTGTTTTTT; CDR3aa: CASSRLGSPGEKLFF
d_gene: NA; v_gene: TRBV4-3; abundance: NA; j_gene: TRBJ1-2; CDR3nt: TGCGCCAGCAGCCAAGATACAGGAAGGGCGGGTGGCTACACCTTC; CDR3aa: CASSQDTGRAGGYTF
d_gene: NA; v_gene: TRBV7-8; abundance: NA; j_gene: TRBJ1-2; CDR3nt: TGTGCCAGCAGCTTGCAGACCTATGGCTACACCTTC; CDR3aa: CASSLQTYGYTF
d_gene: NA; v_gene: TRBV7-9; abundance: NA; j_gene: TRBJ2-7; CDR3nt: TGTGCCAGCAGCCCCGGGAGAGAGCAGTACTTC; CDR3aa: CASSPGREQYF
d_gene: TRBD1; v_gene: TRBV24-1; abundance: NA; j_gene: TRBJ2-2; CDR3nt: TGTGCCACCAGTGATCCTGACAGGGGGCCGACCGGGGAGCTGTTTTTT; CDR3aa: CATSDPDRGPTGELFF
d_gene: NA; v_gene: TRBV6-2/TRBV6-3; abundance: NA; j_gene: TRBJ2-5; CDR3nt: TGTTCCAGCAGCACCGGGGGCCGGAGAGAGACCCAGTACTTC; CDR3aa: CSSSTGGRRETQYF
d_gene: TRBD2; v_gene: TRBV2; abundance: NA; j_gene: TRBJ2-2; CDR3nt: TGTGCCAGCAGTGGTCTAGCGGGGAGAATTGGCACCGGGGAGCTGTTTTTT; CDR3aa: CASSGLAGRIGTGELFF
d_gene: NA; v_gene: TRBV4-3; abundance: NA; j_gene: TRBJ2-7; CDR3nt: TGCGCCAGCAGCCAAGATACTATAATGGGGCAGGGCGACGAGCAGTACTTC; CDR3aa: CASSQDTIMGQGDEQYF
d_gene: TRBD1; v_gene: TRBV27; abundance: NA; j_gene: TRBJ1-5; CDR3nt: TGTGCCAGCAGTTTTGGGACAGGGGAACAGCCCCAGCATTTT; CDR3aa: CASSFGTGEQPQHF
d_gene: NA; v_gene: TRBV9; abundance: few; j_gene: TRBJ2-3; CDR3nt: TGTGCCAGCAGCGCTGCGGGGATCACAGATACGCAGTATTTT; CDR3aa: CASSAAGITDTQYF
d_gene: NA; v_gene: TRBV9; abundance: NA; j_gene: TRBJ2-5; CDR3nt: TGTGCCAGCAGCGTACGAAGGGACGGACAAGAGACCCAGTACTTC; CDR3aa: CASSVRRDGQETQYF
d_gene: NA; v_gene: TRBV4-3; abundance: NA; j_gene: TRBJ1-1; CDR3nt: TGCGCCAGCAGCCAAGACAGGGCGTTGGACACTGAAGCTTTCTTT; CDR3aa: CASSQDRALDTEAFF
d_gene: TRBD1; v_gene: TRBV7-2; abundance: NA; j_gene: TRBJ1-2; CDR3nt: TGTGCCAGCAGCCCGTGGACAGGGTCCACTGAGGTTTATGGCTACACCTTC; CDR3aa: CASSPWTGSTEVYGYTF
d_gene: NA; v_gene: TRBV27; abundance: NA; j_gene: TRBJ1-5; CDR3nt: TGTGCCAGCAGTCTTATGAGGAATCAGCCCCAGCATTTT; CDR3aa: CASSLMRNQPQHF
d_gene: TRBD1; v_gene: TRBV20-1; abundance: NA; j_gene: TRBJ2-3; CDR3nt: TGCAGTGCTTCTACCCGGGACAGGGGCACAGATACGCAGTATTTT; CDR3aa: CSASTRDRGTDTQYF
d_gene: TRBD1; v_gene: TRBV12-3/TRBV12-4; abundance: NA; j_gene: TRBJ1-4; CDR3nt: TGTGCCAGTAACCCCGGGACAGGGAATGAAAAACTGTTTTTT; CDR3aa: CASNPGTGNEKLFF
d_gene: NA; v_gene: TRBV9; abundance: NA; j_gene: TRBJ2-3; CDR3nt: TGTGCCAGCAGCGGACGGACAGGCACAGATACGCAGTATTTT; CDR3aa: CASSGRTGTDTQYF
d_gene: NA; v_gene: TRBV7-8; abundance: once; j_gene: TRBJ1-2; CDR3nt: TGTGCCAGCAGCTTAAAGGGGGCTAACTATGGCTACACCTTC; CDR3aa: CASSLKGANYGYTF
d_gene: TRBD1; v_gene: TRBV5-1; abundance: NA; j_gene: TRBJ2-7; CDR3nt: TGCGCCAGCAGCTTAACCGGGACAGGGCGTCGAGAGCAGTACTTC; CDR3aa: CASSLTGTGRREQYF
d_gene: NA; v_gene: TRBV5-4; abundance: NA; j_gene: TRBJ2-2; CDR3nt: TGTGCCAGCAGAGTTCAAGGGACCATTAACACCGGGGAGCTGTTTTTT; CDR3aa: CASRVQGTINTGELFF
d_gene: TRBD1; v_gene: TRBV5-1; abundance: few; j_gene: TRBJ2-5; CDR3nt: TGCGCCAGCAGCCCCTATTTTACGGGACAGGGTCAAGAGACCCAGTACTTC; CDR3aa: CASSPYFTGQGQETQYF
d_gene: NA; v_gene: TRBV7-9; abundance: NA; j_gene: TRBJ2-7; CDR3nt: TGTGCCAGCAGCTCCCAGGGGTGGGCCTCCTACGAGCAGTACTTC; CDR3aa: CASSSQGWASYEQYF
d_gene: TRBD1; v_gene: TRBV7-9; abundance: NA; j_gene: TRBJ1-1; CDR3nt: TGTGCCAGCAGCTCGATACAGGGGGCCGGCACTGAAGCTTTCTTT; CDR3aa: CASSSIQGAGTEAFF
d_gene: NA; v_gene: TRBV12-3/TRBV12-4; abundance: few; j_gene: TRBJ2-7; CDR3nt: TGTGCCAGCAGTTTAGCGGGGGCGTCCTACGAGCAGTACTTC; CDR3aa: CASSLAGASYEQYF